This paragraph reports one T cell receptor (beta chain). This sample is part of a study of CD8 T cells in Susac syndrome. Study as a whole: When their blood was taken, the Susac syndrome patients had either not yet had any therapy, were taking corticosteroids, or were taking intravenous immunoglobulin alone.

The RNA input was roughly 0.45 to 1 ug, and it was reverse transcribed with random hexamers. TCRdb analysed the immunoSEQ multiplex PCR reads with MiXCR anew, one entry per CDR3 protein. In the table there are some 77,000 distinct CDR3 sequences, 93% of which are singletons. Looked up from germline, CDR1 is SQVTM and CDR2 is ANQGSEA. Trimming removed 4 bases from V and 4 bases from J, with 14 bases in between. This CDR3 comprises 15 residues. Negative isolation was applied to CD8+ and CD4+ T cells, and FACS enrichment was applied to TEMRA cells. The TCR sequence derives from a human donor with Susac syndrome. The J gene is TRBJ1-6, the V gene TRBV29-1, with D possibly being TRBD1 (6 bases). Sequencing was done on a sample of CD4+ T cells from PBMCs. The CDR3: CSVVIQGDYNSPLHF. CDR3 sequence (DNA): TGCAGCGTTGTAATACAGGGAGATTATAATTCACCCCTCCACTTT.